This T cell receptor (beta chain) was sequenced during a study of PD-1 blockade in classical Hodgkin lymphoma. Assay: immunoSEQ multiplex PCR; the TCRdb copy retains only in-frame clones and omits some. The sample contains tens of thousands of clones, around two thirds of which appear only once. Time point given: cycle 4 day 1 (C4D1), after more than 5 weeks of nivolumab. All patients relapsed after autologous stem cell transplantation, and brentuximab vedotin exposure varied. The TCR sequence derives from a human donor with classical Hodgkin lymphoma. The sequenced sample was peripheral blood mononuclear cells (PBMCs), obtained before the fourth cycle of nivolumab.

This CDR3 is CSVAASQHEKLFF. The CDR3 nucleotides are TGCAGCGTTGCCGCGAGTCAACACGAAAAACTGTTTTTT. The chain combines TRBV29-1 with TRBJ1-4, with no clear D. V was shortened by 4 bases and J by 8 bases, with 14 bases between the two germline ends. From germline, CDR1 is SQVTM and CDR2 ANQGSEA. The CDR3 loop spans 13 amino acids.